This T cell receptor beta chain was sequenced during a study of Graves' ophthalmopathy and Graves' hyperthyroidism. General study results and limits: The majority of expanded thyroid clonotypes above 0.001 frequency also occurred in blood. In separating ophthalmopathy from stable hyperthyroidism, a 13-signature model achieved 85% to 90% sensitivity and 81.08% specificity.

Patients were excluded if they had other autoimmune diseases or uncontrolled infections, and likewise if pregnancy or lactation applied. TCR beta CDR3 regions were amplified from RNA transcripts. First-round RT-PCR relied on HTBI primers, and a second-round multiplex PCR came next. TCRdb recomputed calls from the multiplex PCR reads with MiXCR, one row per CDR3 protein. The repertoire holds under 800,000 distinct CDR3 sequences, with 20% to 25% as singletons. This clonotype was detected many times. Its target is not known. J lost 3 bases, V lost 0 bases, and 5 bases had no gene match. Germline V gene lookup returns CDR1 MNHEY and CDR2 SVGEGT. This CDR3 spans 18 amino acids.

This chain uses TRBV6-2 or TRBV6-3 with TRBJ2-2, with TRBD2 identical over 12 bases. The clonotype originates from a woman younger than 30 with stable Graves' hyperthyroidism. Some clones in this sample may be carry-over from other donors' samples. The material sequenced was peripheral blood. The CDR3: CASSYSSSGGAYTGELFF. CDR3 in DNA: TGTGCCAGCAGTTACTCTTCTAGCGGGGGGGCCTACACCGGGGAGCTGTTTTTT.